These 10 T cell receptor beta chains were sequenced from one sample in a study of blood T cell repertoires in COVID-19. Method: immunoSEQ multiplex PCR; TCRdb's copy keeps in-frame clones and lacks some. The sample contains some 29,000 clones, approximately 83% of which appear only once. Sequencing was carried out using peripheral blood. The receptors come from an elderly woman with COVID-19, enrolled during active disease.

This rearrangement joins TRBV7-9 to TRBJ2-3, with a tentative D call TRBD1 (7 bases). This CDR3 region has 15 residues. Per the germline V gene, CDR1 is SEHNR and CDR2 is FQNEAQ (reference sequence). V was cut by 5 bases and J by 3 bases, with 15 bases left in between. Here the CDR3 DNA reads TGTGCCAGCAGCCCACCCCAGGGGGGAACAGATACGCAGTATTTT. The encoded protein is CASSPPQGGTDTQYF. Full variable domain (rest looked up from reference TRBV7-9 and TRBJ2-3): DTGVSQNPRHKITKRGQNVTFRCDPISEHNRLYWYRQTLGQGPEFLTYFQNEAQLEKSRLLSDRFSAERPKGSFSTLEIQRTEQGDSAMYLCASSPPQGGTDTQYFGPGTRLTVL.

This chain connects TRBV18 to TRBJ1-1; 8 positions match TRBD1. The CDR3 runs 14 residues. After removal of 5 bases from V and 3 bases from J, the junction contained 5 bases not matched to a gene. The germline V gene has CDR1 KGHSH and CDR2 LQKENI. The CDR3: CASSSTGVDTEAFF. In DNA form, the CDR3 reads TGTGCCAGCTCATCGACAGGGGTGGACACTGAAGCTTTCTTT.

The chain joins TRBV2 to TRBJ1-2, with D perhaps TRBD1 (6 bases). The germline CDR1 and CDR2 sequences are SNHLY and FYNNEI. Trimming removed 5 bases from V and 2 bases from J, with 12 bases in between. The CDR3 runs 14 residues. The CDR3 protein is CASSRRGINYGYTF. For the CDR3, the DNA is TGTGCCAGCAGTCGCAGGGGTATCAACTATGGCTACACCTTC.

The chain is built from TRBV9 and TRBJ2-3; D might be TRBD2 (6 bases). The V end lost 0 bases, the J end lost 2 bases, and 10 bases lay between the germline ends. Germline V lookup: CDR1 SGDLS, CDR2 YYNGEE. The CDR3 consists of 15 residues. The DNA for the CDR3 is TGTGCCAGCAGCGTAGTTGCGGGGAACACAGATACGCAGTATTTT. This codes for CASSVVAGNTDTQYF.

This chain links TRBV29-1 with TRBJ2-3; no reliable D call. Germline V lookup: CDR1 SQVTM, CDR2 ANQGSEA. The CDR3 contains 14 residues. V lost 1 base and J 6 bases, leaving 14 bases between the germline ends. This chain's CDR3 is CSVEGPPVQDTQYF. For the CDR3, the DNA is TGCAGCGTTGAAGGTCCCCCAGTTCAGGATACGCAGTATTTT.

The V call is TRBV4-1, the J call TRBJ1-1; D remains unclear. V lost 0 bases, J lost 3 bases, and 20 bases lay in between. The CDR3 contains 18 residues. From germline, CDR1 is MGHRA and CDR2 YSYEKL. The CDR3 is CASSQDGGRASRDTEAFF. CDR3 sequence (DNA): TGCGCCAGCAGCCAAGACGGTGGTAGGGCCTCGCGGGACACTGAAGCTTTCTTT.

In DNA, the CDR3 is TGTGCCAGCAGTTTTCTCCTAACCCACCAGCAGTACTTC. This sequence encodes CASSFLLTHQQYF. The V and J genes are TRBV27 and TRBJ2-7, with D unresolved. This CDR3 has 13 residues. V dropped 3 bases and J dropped 8 bases, with 14 bases sitting between them. Germline V gene data show CDR1 as MNHEY and CDR2 as SMNVEV (reference sequence).

This clone was detected once. The V and J genes are TRBV10-3 and TRBJ2-1, with a tentative D call TRBD1 (7 bases). The CDR3 runs 14 residues. Trimming pared 4 bases from V and 9 bases from J, leaving 16 bases between. The germline gives CDR1 ENHRY, CDR2 SYGVKD. This CDR3 reads CAISVEGARGEQFF. CDR3 DNA: TGTGCCATCAGTGTGGAGGGGGCAAGGGGTGAGCAGTTCTTC.

The V and J genes are TRBV2 and TRBJ2-7, with 9 positions matching TRBD1. V lost 2 bases to trimming and J lost 2 bases; unmatched junction nucleotides: 1. Germline V gene lookup returns CDR1 SNHLY and CDR2 FYNNEI. CDR3 length equals 14 residues. CDR3 sequence reads: CASSERDRAYEQYF. The CDR3 nucleotides read TGTGCCAGCAGTGAACGGGACAGGGCCTACGAGCAGTACTTC.

CDR3 amino acids: CASSPDSNEKLFF. The CDR3 coding sequence is TGTGCCAGCAGCCCCGACAGTAATGAAAAACTGTTTTTT. The chain has TRBV9 and TRBJ1-4; D might be TRBD1 (5 bases). Trimming removed 4 bases at V and 4 bases at J, with 8 bases between. The length of the CDR3 is 13 residues. Per germline, CDR1 SGDLS and CDR2 YYNGEE. Complete variable domain (other parts from reference TRBV9 and TRBJ1-4): DSGVTQTPKHLITATGQRVTLRCSPRSGDLSVYWYQQSLDQGLQFLIQYYNGEERAKGNILERFSAQQFPDLHSELNLSSLELGDSALYFCASSPDSNEKLFFGSGTQLSVL.